This is a list of T cell receptor beta chains from one sample in a study of blood T cell repertoires in COVID-19. Sequencing was performed with immunoSEQ multiplex PCR; in TCRdb, only in-frame clones are kept and a portion is missing. This table holds about 100,000 clones, around 85% found once. The sample was peripheral blood. The receptors were sampled from a man aged 55 to 69 with acute or convalescent COVID-19. The CDR3 runs from the conserved cysteine through the conserved F or W.

j_gene | v_gene | CDR3aa
TRBJ1-5 | TRBV10-2 | CASSDGQGMNQPQHF
TRBJ1-1 | TRBV6-2/TRBV6-3 | CASSSSPGNTEAFF
TRBJ1-5 | TRBV7-3 | CASSPLFGPGGQPQHF
TRBJ2-3 | TRBV9 | CASSVAGRGGTDTQYF
TRBJ2-3 | TRBV27 | CASSRRAADTDTQYF
TRBJ2-5 | TRBV14 | CASSQDLRETQYF
TRBJ2-2 | TRBV6-5 | CASSWTHTGELFF
TRBJ2-5 | TRBV5-1 | CATGTGSSQETQYF
TRBJ2-1 | TRBV28 | CASSPPSGRALHEQFF
TRBJ2-2 | TRBV19 | CASRILLTGELFF
TRBJ1-5 | TRBV2 | CASSWTEDSNQPQHF
TRBJ2-7 | TRBV29-1 | CSVEGQGLAGRGNEQYF
TRBJ1-5 | TRBV2 | CASSGTGTSNQPQHF
TRBJ1-2 | TRBV14 | CASSQEGAAGYGYTF
TRBJ2-7 | TRBV6-5 | CASNRDSLYEQYF